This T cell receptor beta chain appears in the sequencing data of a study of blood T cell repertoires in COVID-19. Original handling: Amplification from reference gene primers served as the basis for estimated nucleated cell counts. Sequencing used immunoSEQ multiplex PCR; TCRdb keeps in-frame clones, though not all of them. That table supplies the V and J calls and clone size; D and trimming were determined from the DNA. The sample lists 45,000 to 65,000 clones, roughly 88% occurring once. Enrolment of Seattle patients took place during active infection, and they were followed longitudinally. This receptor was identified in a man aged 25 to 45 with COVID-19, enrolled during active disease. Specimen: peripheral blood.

As DNA, the CDR3 is TGTGCCAGCAGCCGAGGCCCGACAGCCTCTAACTATGGCTACACCTTC. This encodes CASSRGPTASNYGYTF. The J gene is TRBJ1-2, the V gene TRBV11-2, with TRBD1 as a possible D gene (5 bases). The CDR3 sequence is 16 residues long. Trimming left V 5 bases short and J 0 bases short, with 16 bases between. The germline CDR1 and CDR2 sequences are SGHAT and FQNNGV.